This record looks at one T cell receptor beta chain sequence and its context. The sample is drawn from a study of Graves' ophthalmopathy and Graves' hyperthyroidism. The CDR3 totals 15 residues. J lost 4 bases, V lost 0 bases, and 5 bases had no gene match. Germline lookup yields CDR1 LGHDT and CDR2 YNNKEL (reference sequence). Amplification of TCR beta CDR3 regions used RNA transcripts. First-round RT-PCR used HTBI primers; second-round multiplex PCR followed. TCRdb reanalysed the multiplex PCR reads using MiXCR and keeps one entry per CDR3 protein. The profile shows some 520,000 distinct CDR3 sequences, around 15% of them singletons.

The receptor was derived from a woman in her twenties or thirties with Graves' ophthalmopathy. Sequenced: blood. V is TRBV3-1 and J is TRBJ1-2; 7 bases match TRBD1. CDR3 sequence: CASSQEGRGSYGYTF. CDR3 nucleotides: TGTGCCAGCAGCCAAGAAGGCAGGGGGAGCTATGGCTACACCTTC.